These 29 T cell receptor beta chains were sequenced from one sample in a study of circulating CD8 cells and anti-PD-1 response in melanoma. Using around 14 ng of total RNA, TCR libraries were made with the QIAseq Immune Repertoire TCR panel. TCRdb ran MiXCR on the reads and lists one entry per CDR3 protein. Altogether roughly 1,200 distinct CDR3 sequences are present, over 8.5% being singletons, with the ten largest covering approximately 31%. Live CD3+CD8+TCRalphabeta+ cells were sorted into four subsets by PD-1 and/or TIGIT. The sequenced sample was CD8+ T cells from PBMCs, obtained at baseline or after one month of anti-PD-1 therapy (not recorded which). These receptors were obtained from a human donor with melanoma.

By its share, this clonotype is medium-sized (0.01 to 0.1%). V and J are TRBV5-5 and TRBJ2-1; D may be TRBD1 or TRBD2 (6 bases each). Germline V gene data show CDR1 as SGHKS and CDR2 as YYEKEE (reference sequence). V lost 5 bases and J 5 bases, leaving 17 bases between the germline ends. The CDR3 sequence is 15 residues long. CDR3 protein: CASSLQGLPNNEQFF. CDR3 DNA: TGTGCCAGCAGTTTACAGGGACTCCCCAACAATGAGCAGTTCTTC.

This clonotype qualifies as medium-sized. The chain is built from TRBV4-1 and TRBJ2-5; no firm D call. Deletions cut 1 base from V and 8 bases from J, with 14 bases between. CDR3 size: 14 residues. Germline V lookup: CDR1 MGHRA, CDR2 YSYEKL. The CDR3 region is CASSQVADSDTQYF. As DNA, the CDR3 is TGCGCCAGCAGCCAAGTGGCAGACTCCGATACCCAGTACTTC.

In its sample, this clonotype ranks as medium-sized. The chain couples TRBV6-5 to TRBJ1-1; TRBD1 might be the D (5 bases). This CDR3 spans 14 amino acids. Trimming shortened V by 5 bases and J by 1 base, and 11 bases separated the two germline ends. Germline CDR1 MNHEY, CDR2 SVGAGI. CDR3 in amino acids: CASSEQQGNTEAFF. Written as DNA, the CDR3 is TGTGCCAGCAGTGAACAGCAGGGGAACACTGAAGCTTTCTTT.

This clonotype has more than one count but fewer than ten. V is TRBV12-3 or TRBV12-4 and J is TRBJ2-7; 8 nucleotides align to TRBD2. This CDR3 spans 14 amino acids. Germline trimming cut 3 bases from V and 4 bases from J; bases unmatched to any gene: 5. This CDR3 reads CASSFAGGGYEQYF. Here the CDR3 DNA reads TGTGCCAGCAGTTTCGCGGGGGGTGGTTACGAGCAGTACTTC.

This chain uses TRBV4-1 with TRBJ1-1; D not resolved. CDR3 length: 13 amino acids. The germline CDR1 and CDR2 sequences are MGHRA and YSYEKL. Trimming stripped 3 bases from V and 5 bases from J, with 10 bases between. The CDR3 loop is CASSHLGRTEAFF. For the CDR3, the DNA is TGCGCCAGCAGCCACCTCGGGAGGACTGAAGCTTTCTTT.

On this clonotype itself: A much larger clone lies a single base off, so this may be a read error. V usage is TRBV6-4 and J usage is TRBJ1-4, with unresolved D. V lost 5 bases and J 10 bases, leaving 20 bases between the germline ends. Germline V gene sequence: CDR1 MRHNA, CDR2 SNTAGT. The CDR3 spans 15 residues. CDR3 sequence reads: CASSRESGVDVKLFF. CDR3 bases: TGTGCCAGCAGTCGCGAATCTGGGGTAGATGTAAAACTGTTTTTT.

This clonotype ranks as large. V is TRBV19 and J is TRBJ2-7; TRBD1 matches 8 bases. The CDR3 runs 13 residues. Trimming removed 9 bases from V and 6 bases from J; junction bases left unmatched: 10. Germline V lookup: CDR1 LNHDA, CDR2 SQIVND (reference sequence). The CDR3 reads CASQGAQMGEQYF. CDR3 bases: TGTGCCAGCCAGGGGGCCCAAATGGGCGAGCAGTACTTC.

In its sample, this clonotype ranks as medium-sized (0.01 to 0.1%). The chain carries TRBV4-2 and TRBJ2-7, with TRBD1 identical over 9 bases. The CDR3 totals 16 residues. The V and J ends lost 0 bases and 5 bases, in that order; junction bases with no gene match: 8. Germline values: CDR1 LGHNA, CDR2 YNFKEQ. The CDR3 DNA follows: TGTGCCAGCAGCCAAGATGTGGGGACAGGGTCACACGAGCAGTACTTC. It translates to CASSQDVGTGSHEQYF.

This clonotype was detected a few times. V gene TRBV3-1 combines with J gene TRBJ2-3, with 9 positions matching TRBD1. Germline V gene data show CDR1 as LGHDT and CDR2 as YNNKEL (reference sequence). CDR3 length: 15 residues. Trimming cost V 4 bases and J 3 bases; bases outside gene matches: 5. CDR3 residues: CASSPTGGVTDTQYF. CDR3 DNA sequence: TGTGCCAGCAGCCCGACAGGGGGGGTGACAGATACGCAGTATTTT.

This clonotype is labeled medium-sized. V is TRBV19 and J is TRBJ2-7; D assignment may be TRBD1 or TRBD2 (6 bases each). This CDR3 is built from 14 residues. From germline, CDR1 is LNHDA and CDR2 SQIVND (reference sequence). The V and J ends lost 3 bases and 3 bases respectively, with 12 bases between them. This chain's CDR3 is CASSMWGANYEQYF. For the CDR3, the DNA is TGTGCCAGTAGTATGTGGGGGGCTAACTACGAGCAGTACTTC. Supplemented by reference TRBV19 and TRBJ2-7, the full variable domain reads DGGITQSPKYLFRKEGQNVTLSCEQNLNHDAMYWYRQDPGQGLRLIYYSQIVNDFQKGDIAEGYSVSREKKESFPLTVTSAQKNPTAFYLCASSMWGANYEQYFGPGTRLTVT.

The chain couples TRBV19 to TRBJ1-6; TRBD1 aligns across 7 bases. Germline CDR1 LNHDA, CDR2 SQIVND (reference sequence). V lost 10 bases and J lost 13; bases outside the gene matches: 10. The CDR3 is 12 residues long. The CDR3 nucleotides are TGTGCCACCGGACAGGTTCTCGTGCCCCTCCACTTT. Protein product: CATGQVLVPLHF.

This clonotype is large within its sample. This chain joins TRBV27 and TRBJ1-1, with 8 bases matching TRBD1. With 7 bases clipped from V and 5 bases from J, the junction kept 12 bases outside the gene matches. CDR3 size: 15 residues. Germline lookup yields CDR1 MNHEY and CDR2 SMNVEV (reference sequence). DNA of the CDR3: TGTGCCAGCATCCTCGACCAGGGGGCGAGGACTGAAGCTTTCTTT. As protein: CASILDQGARTEAFF.

This clonotype is deemed large. The CDR3 is CASSLLGEPNYGYTF. CDR3 nucleotides: TGTGCCAGCAGTTTACTAGGGGAACCTAACTATGGCTACACCTTC. The chain combines TRBV27 with TRBJ1-2, with D possibly matching TRBD1 (5 bases). Germline CDR1 is MNHEY and CDR2 is SMNVEV (reference sequence). The V end was cut by 2 bases, the J end by 0 bases, with 10 bases between. This CDR3 is built from 15 residues.

This clonotype is large within its sample. The V call is TRBV19, the J call TRBJ1-1; D gene ambiguous. Germline-derived CDR1 and CDR2 are LNHDA and SQIVND (reference sequence). The V end was cut by 3 bases, the J end by 4 bases, with 9 bases between. This CDR3 has 13 residues. The CDR3 bases are TGTGCCAGTAGTATGAACAGCGGCACTGAAGCTTTCTTT. The encoded protein is CASSMNSGTEAFF.

The chain has TRBV11-2 and TRBJ2-2; a possible D gene is TRBD1 (6 bases). The CDR3 is 21 amino acids. In germline, CDR1 is SGHAT, CDR2 FQNNGV. V lost 5 bases to trimming and J lost 0 bases, with 28 bases between them. In DNA, the CDR3 is TGTGCCAGCAGCGGCTATCAAGAAGGGGGATTAAAACTCGCGAACACCGGGGAGCTGTTTTTT. This gives the protein CASSGYQEGGLKLANTGELFF. Variable domain in full (rest from reference TRBV11-2 and TRBJ2-2): EAGVAQSPRYKIIEKRQSVAFWCNPISGHATLYWYQQILGQGPKLLIQFQNNGVVDDSQLPKDRFSAERLKGVDSTLKIQPAKLEDSAVYLCASSGYQEGGLKLANTGELFFGEGSRLTVL.

This clonotype is categorized as medium-sized (0.01 to 0.1%). V usage is TRBV20-1 and J usage is TRBJ1-1; TRBD1 agrees at 11 bases. J gave up 4 bases and V 5 bases, and 6 bases lay outside the gene matches. Germline V CDR1 and CDR2: DFQATT, SNEGSKA (reference sequence). This CDR3 has 14 residues. This chain's CDR3 is CSAEAGTGGTEAFF. DNA of the CDR3: TGCAGTGCTGAAGCCGGGACAGGGGGCACTGAAGCTTTCTTT.

By share, this clonotype ranks as medium-sized. The chain uses TRBV6-4 and TRBJ2-3; tentatively, D is TRBD1 (5 bases). CDR3 length equals 14 residues. V dropped 4 bases and J dropped 4 bases, with 12 bases sitting between them. The germline CDR1 and CDR2 sequences are MRHNA and SNTAGT. Here the CDR3 reads CASSAGGAADTQYF. As DNA, the CDR3 is TGTGCCAGCAGTGCCGGTGGGGCCGCAGATACGCAGTATTTT.

In this sample, this clonotype is medium-sized (0.01 to 0.1%). The rearrangement joins TRBV7-3 to TRBJ2-1; TRBD1 aligns across 8 bases. With 5 bases clipped from V and 4 bases from J, the junction kept 4 bases outside the gene matches. CDR3 length equals 14 residues. CDR1 and CDR2 from the germline V gene are SGHTA and FQGTGA. The CDR3 sequence is CASSPGQAYNEQFF. CDR3 DNA: TGTGCCAGCAGCCCGGGACAGGCGTACAATGAGCAGTTCTTC. The full variable domain, its missing parts supplied by reference TRBV7-3 and TRBJ2-1, is GAGVSQTPSNKVTEKGKYVELRCDPISGHTALYWYRQSLGQGPEFLIYFQGTGAADDSGLPNDRFFAVRPEGSVSTLKIQRTERGDSAVYLCASSPGQAYNEQFFGPGTRLTVL.

By share, this clonotype ranks as medium-sized. The rearrangement joins TRBV9 to TRBJ2-1; D might be TRBD1 (7 bases). Germline CDR1 and CDR2: SGDLS and YYNGEE. The CDR3 runs to 13 residues. V was pared by 5 bases and J by 12 bases, with 18 bases between. In nucleotides, the CDR3 is TGTGCCAGCAGTTGGGACAGCGGGCATGGGCAGTTCTTC. Its protein is CASSWDSGHGQFF.

By share, this clonotype ranks as medium-sized. The rearrangement joins TRBV12-3 or TRBV12-4 to TRBJ2-1, with 9 bases aligning to TRBD1. This CDR3 contains 13 residues. V dropped 3 bases and J dropped 7; count of bases not matched to a gene: 1. CDR3 loop: CASSLGTGNEQFF. The CDR3 DNA sequence: TGTGCCAGCAGTTTGGGGACAGGGAATGAGCAGTTCTTC.

By sample fraction, this clonotype is medium-sized. The rearrangement links TRBV2 to TRBJ2-1; 7 bases map to TRBD1. The V gene end was trimmed by 8 bases and the J gene end by 7 bases; junction bases not matched to a gene: 11. The CDR3 totals 14 residues. Germline CDR1 and CDR2: SNHLY and FYNNEI. Written as DNA, the CDR3 is TGTGCCAGCCACCGGGACAGTTCAAGAAATGAGCAGTTCTTC. Its protein product is CASHRDSSRNEQFF.

By its share, this clonotype is medium-sized. V usage is TRBV7-9 and J usage is TRBJ2-3, with 7 bases aligning to TRBD2. The CDR3 runs 14 residues. V shed 6 bases, J shed 3 bases, and the junction held 6 bases outside the gene matches. The germline CDR1 and CDR2 sequences are SEHNR and FQNEAQ (reference sequence). CDR3: CASRARLATDTQYF. CDR3 sequence (DNA): TGTGCCAGCAGGGCGAGACTAGCAACAGATACGCAGTATTTT.

By share, this clonotype counts as medium-sized. The chain combines TRBV10-3 with TRBJ2-3; maybe TRBD1 (5 bases). Germline V gene data show CDR1 as ENHRY and CDR2 as SYGVKD. This CDR3 comprises 15 residues. Between the trimmed V and J ends, which lost 6 bases and 0 bases, there was a span of 13 bases. The CDR3 coding sequence is TGTGCCATCAGGCCGACAGCTACTAGCACAGATACGCAGTATTTT. It is translated as CAIRPTATSTDTQYF.

Sample share makes this clonotype medium-sized (0.01 to 0.1%). The gene calls are TRBV27 and TRBJ1-1, with D unclear. Trimming cost V 0 bases and J 7 bases, with 12 bases left between them. Per the germline V gene, CDR1 is MNHEY and CDR2 is SMNVEV (reference sequence). CDR3 size: 14 residues. CDR3: CASSLSKGWSEAFF. As DNA, the CDR3 is TGTGCCAGCAGTTTATCTAAAGGGTGGAGTGAAGCTTTCTTT.

This clonotype turned up a few times. The chain is built from TRBV29-1 and TRBJ2-5; D is perhaps TRBD1 or TRBD2 (5 bases each). Deletions cut 8 bases from V and 4 bases from J, with 17 bases between. Germline CDR1 and CDR2: SQVTM and ANQGSEA. The CDR3 has 13 amino acids. The CDR3 DNA is TGCAGCTTACAAAGCGGTGGGGGAGAGACCCAGTACTTC. This codes for CSLQSGGGETQYF. The variable domain in full, with the rest retrieved from reference TRBV29-1 and TRBJ2-5, is SAVISQKPSRDICQRGTSLTIQCQVDSQVTMMFWYRQQPGQSLTLIATANQGSEATYESGFVIDKFPISRPNLTFSTLTVSNMSPEDSSIYLCSLQSGGGETQYFGPGTRLLVL.

There are a few counts of this clonotype. J is TRBJ1-1 and V is TRBV13, with TRBD1 as a possible D gene (5 bases). The CDR3 has 14 residues. The V end lost 3 bases, the J end lost 2 bases, and 10 bases lay between the germline ends. CDR1 is PRHDT and CDR2 is FYEKMQ in the germline V gene (reference sequence). The DNA of the CDR3 is TGTGCCAGCAGCTTCAGGGAATACAACACTGAAGCTTTCTTT. This encodes CASSFREYNTEAFF.

This clonotype has more than one count but fewer than ten. The rearrangement uses TRBV21-1 and TRBJ2-7; the table's D call of TRBD1 was not tested on the DNA. TRBV21-1 is flagged as a pseudogene. CDR3 length: 21 amino acids. Written as DNA, the CDR3 is TGTGCCAGCAGCTTAAGCCTCAATGGCCCGCTGGACCGGACAGAGTGCTACGAGCAGTACTTC. This codes for CASSLSLNGPLDRTECYEQYF.

This clonotype is labeled as large. This may be a read error: a much more frequent sequence differs by one nucleotide. The chain is built from TRBV29-1 and TRBJ2-3, with D possibly being TRBD2 (6 bases). Trimming stripped 4 bases from V and 4 bases from J, with 12 bases between. Germline V gives CDR1 SQVTM, CDR2 ANQGSEA. There are 13 residues in the CDR3. CDR3 in amino acids: CSVGRERADTQYF. The CDR3 bases are TGCAGCGTTGGGAGGGAGAGGGCAGATACGCAGTATTTT.

In its sample, this clonotype ranks as large. The genes are TRBV7-2 and TRBJ2-1; weak D call: TRBD1 (6 bases). The CDR3 is made up of 17 amino acids. V gave up 0 bases and J gave up 0 bases, with 12 bases separating them. CDR1 and CDR2 from the germline V gene are SGHTA and FQGNSA. CDR3 residues: CASSLALGQYSYNEQFF. CDR3 DNA sequence: TGTGCCAGCAGCTTAGCCCTAGGACAGTACTCCTACAATGAGCAGTTCTTC.